This TCR beta chain was sequenced in a study of T cell repertoires in cytomegalovirus infection. Study context: It was the public TCR beta signatures that indicated both CMV infection and matching HLA type.

For this clonotype: Its cognate antigen is unknown.

Germline CDR1 SQVTM, CDR2 ANQGSEA. Trimming took 8 bases from V and 0 from J; bases not matched to a gene: 4. The length of the CDR3 is 14 residues. Whole-study results and caveats: Cumulated frequencies of public TCR beta families served to identify carriers of CMV plus the relevant HLA. Clonotype analysis showed dominance of the ex vivo response by HLA-C-restricted CMV-specific TCR beta clonotypes.

MiXCR, run by TCRdb on the reads, gives a single entry per CDR3 protein. The table has roughly 280,000 distinct CDR3 sequences, 22% seen once. The origin of this receptor is a human donor in good health (CMV status not recorded). Some clones in this sample may be carry-over from other donors' samples. The chain couples TRBV29-1 to TRBJ2-1; TRBD2 aligns across 10 bases. Sequenced material: cultured PBMCs, taken from culture after CMV antigen stimulation. The CDR3 bases are TGCAGCTTTAGCGGGAGGAGCTCCTACAATGAGCAGTTCTTC. It yields the protein CSFSGRSSYNEQFF.